The 18 T cell receptor beta chains below come from one sample, sequenced in a study of Graves' ophthalmopathy and Graves' hyperthyroidism. As the template, RNA transcripts were used to amplify TCR beta CDR3 regions. An opening RT-PCR round employed HTBI primers and preceded a second-round multiplex PCR. TCRdb reprocessed the multiplex PCR reads with MiXCR, giving one entry per CDR3 protein. The sample has almost 750,000 distinct CDR3 sequences; around 40% are singletons. The specimen sequenced was peripheral blood. These TCRs come from an adult man with Graves' ophthalmopathy.

With respect to this clonotype: It may be a read error: a sequence one base away is much more abundant. V is TRBV7-9 and J is TRBJ1-1; unclear D gene. The CDR3 has 15 residues. Germline V gene data show CDR1 as SEHNR and CDR2 as FQNEAQ (reference sequence). CDR3 nucleotide sequence: TGTGTCAGCAGCTCTTATCAAGAACCGAACACTGAAGCTTTCTTT. Protein: CVSSSYQEPNTEAFF.

The chain uses TRBV9 and TRBJ1-2; tentative D call: TRBD1 (6 bases). CDR1 is SGDLS, CDR2 YYNGEE, per germline. Between the trimmed V and J ends, which lost 4 bases and 7 bases, there was a span of 17 bases. The CDR3 loop spans 14 amino acids. The chain's CDR3 is CASSQSRGHGGYTF. CDR3 sequence (DNA): TGTGCCAGCAGCCAAAGCAGGGGTCACGGTGGCTACACCTTC.

The chain joins TRBV19 to TRBJ2-7; TRBD2 aligns across 9 bases. The length of the CDR3 is 21 residues. The V gene end was trimmed by 0 bases and the J gene end by 6 bases; junction bases not matched to a gene: 24. The germline V gene encodes CDR1 LNHDA and CDR2 SQIVND (reference sequence). Here the CDR3 reads CASSIDPFGTVAGAGWSEQYF. The CDR3 coding sequence is TGTGCCAGTAGTATAGATCCATTTGGGACGGTAGCGGGAGCGGGTTGGAGCGAGCAGTACTTC.

This clonotype was seen more than once but under ten times. The V and J genes are TRBV7-3 and TRBJ2-3; TRBD2 agrees at 7 bases. The V gene's germline CDR1 is SGHTA and CDR2 FQGTGA. The CDR3 consists of 14 residues. Losses at the gene ends were 2 bases for V and 6 bases for J; bases not matched to a gene: 5. DNA for the CDR3: TGTGCCAGCAGCTTAGGGAGGGGTGGCGATACGCAGTATTTT. Translating gives CASSLGRGGDTQYF.

In regard to this clonotype: Sequence at one end of the junction differs from germline and may be a read error. V gene TRBV25-1 combines with J gene TRBJ1-2, with a weak D call TRBD1 (6 bases). Germline V gene data show CDR1 as MGHDK and CDR2 as SYGVNS. The CDR3 runs to 15 residues. The CDR3 is CASSQVGTINYGYTF. The CDR3, as DNA: TGCGCCAGCAGCCAAGTCGGGACAATAAACTATGGCTACACCTTC.

This clonotype turned up a few times. DNA of the CDR3: TGTGCCAGCAGCCCGACACCTAACTCTGAAGCTTTCTTT. It is translated as CASSPTPNSEAFF. This chain uses TRBV6-6 with TRBJ1-1; no clear D. There are 13 residues in the CDR3. CDR1 MNHNY and CDR2 SVGAGI come from the germline V gene (reference sequence). The V gene lost 6 bases and the J gene lost 6 bases, with 14 bases spanning the gap.

Here the CDR3 reads CASSDGQTLTRNQPQHF. CDR3 sequence (DNA): TGTGCCAGCAGCGACGGACAGACCCTGACACGCAATCAGCCCCAGCATTTT. The chain employs TRBV24-1 and TRBJ1-5, with D maybe TRBD1 (6 bases). The germline CDR1 and CDR2 sequences are KGHDR and SFDVKD. V lost 11 bases and J lost 2, with 24 bases in between. The CDR3 spans 17 residues.

The chain is built from TRBV29-1 and TRBJ1-4, with D perhaps matching TRBD1 (5 bases). Germline CDR1 and CDR2: SQVTM and ANQGSEA. This CDR3 is built from 15 residues. V lost 5 bases and J lost 8, with 21 bases in between. The CDR3 DNA reads as TGCAGCGTTCGGGGGTCGGGTGTTGTCGACGAAAAACTGTTTTTT. This sequence encodes CSVRGSGVVDEKLFF.

Many counts were recorded for this clonotype. The genes are TRBV20-1 and TRBJ1-4, with no clear D. V dropped 3 bases and J dropped 12 bases, with 11 bases sitting between them. This CDR3 is 11 amino acids long. The germline gives CDR1 DFQATT, CDR2 SNEGSKA (reference sequence). The CDR3 loop is CSARGIQELFF. The DNA for the CDR3 is TGCAGTGCTAGGGGCATTCAGGAACTGTTTTTT.

This clonotype was recorded at least ten times. The chain joins TRBV7-8 to TRBJ1-1; a weak D match, TRBD1 (5 bases). The CDR3 contains 16 residues. Trimming removed 2 bases from V and 3 bases from J, with 16 bases in between. Germline lookup yields CDR1 SGHVS and CDR2 FQNEAQ. The CDR3 sequence: CASSLFLGQGYTEAFF. In DNA, the CDR3 is TGTGCCAGCAGCTTATTTTTGGGGCAGGGTTACACTGAAGCTTTCTTT.

CDR3 loop: CASSQEVGAGNTIYF. The DNA for the CDR3 is TGTGCCAGCAGCCAAGAAGTGGGGGCTGGAAACACCATATATTTT. The J gene is TRBJ1-3, the V gene TRBV25-1, with D perhaps matching TRBD1 (5 bases). The CDR3 loop spans 15 amino acids. Germline V gives CDR1 MGHDK, CDR2 SYGVNS. V lost 6 bases and J 2 bases, leaving 14 bases between the germline ends.

The chain joins TRBV7-9 to TRBJ2-2, with D hard to call. Germline V gives CDR1 SEHNR, CDR2 FQNEAQ (reference sequence). V gave up 6 bases and J gave up 1 base, with 12 bases separating them. The CDR3 totals 15 residues. CDR3 protein: CASSYRLGNTGELFF. The CDR3 bases are TGTGCCAGCAGTTACCGGCTGGGGAACACCGGGGAGCTGTTTTTT.

There are many counts of this clonotype. This chain connects TRBV7-9 to TRBJ2-5; D is uncertain. The CDR3 totals 13 residues. Germline values: CDR1 SEHNR, CDR2 FQNEAQ (reference sequence). Between the trimmed V and J ends, which lost 2 bases and 1 base, there was a span of 5 bases. The CDR3 sequence is CASSLRRQETQYF. CDR3 bases: TGTGCCAGCAGCTTAAGACGCCAAGAGACCCAGTACTTC.

The chain is built from TRBV10-2 and TRBJ1-5; 10 nucleotides line up with TRBD1. The CDR3 is 16 residues long. The trim removed 6 bases at V and 2 bases at J, leaving 7 bases unmatched. Per the germline V gene, CDR1 is WSHSY and CDR2 is SAAADI. DNA for the CDR3: TGCGCCAGCAGCCAAGGGACAGGGGCAGGCAATCAGCCCCAGCATTTT. Its protein product is CASSQGTGAGNQPQHF.

J is TRBJ2-2 and V is TRBV24-1, with D tentatively TRBD1 (6 bases). CDR1 KGHDR and CDR2 SFDVKD come from the germline V gene. Deletions cut 1 base from V and 0 bases from J, with 11 bases between. The CDR3 is 17 amino acids. CDR3 DNA: TGTGCCACCAGTGATTTTCAGGGGCGAGCGAACACCGGGGAGCTGTTTTTT. Translation: CATSDFQGRANTGELFF.

This clonotype has a count of ten or more. The chain recombines TRBV2 with TRBJ1-3, with 7 bases matching TRBD1. The junction had 0 bases not matched to a gene; V was cut back by 1 base and J by 0 bases. Germline V gene sequence: CDR1 SNHLY, CDR2 FYNNEI. The CDR3 is 15 residues long. The CDR3: CASSEGDSSGNTIYF. The CDR3 DNA reads as TGTGCCAGCAGTGAAGGGGACAGCTCTGGAAACACCATATATTTT.

The chain combines TRBV19 with TRBJ2-7; D remains ambiguous. The CDR3 runs to 12 residues. Germline V gene sequence: CDR1 LNHDA, CDR2 SQIVND (reference sequence). V was clipped by 3 bases and J by 3 bases, with 6 bases between them. CDR3 nucleotides: TGTGCCAGTAGTATTGGCAACTACGAGCAGTACTTC. This translates into CASSIGNYEQYF.

This clonotype was counted between two and nine times. The chain joins TRBV7-2 to TRBJ2-5, with D perhaps TRBD2 (5 bases). This CDR3 is 15 amino acids long. V lost 2 bases, J lost 2 bases, and 12 bases lay in between. CDR1 and CDR2 from the germline V gene are SGHTA and FQGNSA. The CDR3: CASSLMVTSQETQYF. CDR3 DNA sequence: TGTGCCAGCAGCTTAATGGTTACTAGTCAAGAGACCCAGTACTTC.